The present entry profiles one T cell receptor beta chain with its context. Its target is unknown. The CDR3 totals 15 residues. Trimming left V 2 bases short and J 5 bases short, with 13 bases between. CDR1 and CDR2 (germline): ENHRY, SYGVKD. The PCR ran on 60 Vbeta and 13 Jbeta primers. Generated by immunoSEQ multiplex PCR, the TCRdb table keeps only in-frame clones and is missing some. The sample records some 190,000 clones, about 77% being singletons. These data originate in a study of cytomegalovirus exposure and HLA in healthy donors. Whole-study findings and limits: Cytomegalovirus association was listed for around 170 TCR beta chains. Several top significant clusters appeared, in a later analysis, to be linked to common viral pathogens. Rarity characterized most TCR sequences, yet some public TCRs appeared in many donors.

The rearrangement uses TRBV10-3 and TRBJ2-1, with D unclear. The receptor was derived from a young man in good health and CMV-seropositive. The material sequenced was PBMCs. The CDR3 nucleotides are TGTGCCATCAGTGAGCCCCTGGGCAGGAACAATGAGCAGTTCTTC. This codes for CAISEPLGRNNEQFF.